A single sample is the source of the 17 T cell receptor beta chains below, sequenced in a study of blood T cells in healthy people across ages. The use of a sample-barcoded 5' primer and a J-beta primer mix characterized a second PCR of about 7 to 12 cycles. From the 5' RACE reads, TCRdb called clonotypes with MiXCR, one entry per CDR3 protein. The top ten hold around 13% of the sample, which has about 1.1 million distinct CDR3 sequences, less than 45% seen once. The sample consisted of blood. All receptors come from a man aged 18 to 30 in good health.

The V call is TRBV9, the J call TRBJ2-3; TRBD2 is a possible D gene (5 bases). V was shortened by 3 bases and J by 7 bases, with 21 bases between the two germline ends. The CDR3 totals 16 residues. Germline V gene lookup returns CDR1 SGDLS and CDR2 YYNGEE. CDR3: CASSGLQLGPSYTQYF. The CDR3, as DNA: TGTGCCAGCAGCGGCCTCCAACTAGGACCTTCCTATACGCAGTATTTT.

This clonotype was counted only a few times. The V call is TRBV4-3, the J call TRBJ2-1; weak D call: TRBD2 (6 bases). Germline V CDR1 and CDR2: LGHNA, YSLEER. The CDR3 is 15 amino acids. Trimming shortened V by 1 base and J by 7 bases, and 14 bases separated the two germline ends. The CDR3 sequence is CASSQGSDYLNEQFF. CDR3 in DNA: TGCGCCAGCAGCCAAGGGTCGGACTACTTAAATGAGCAGTTCTTC.

The rearrangement joins TRBV20-1 to TRBJ2-1; maybe TRBD2 (6 bases). Trimming removed 7 bases from V and 10 bases from J, with 20 bases in between. CDR3 length: 13 residues. The germline V gene has CDR1 DFQATT and CDR2 SNEGSKA (reference sequence). Here the CDR3 reads CSGLRGYSYEQFF. CDR3 DNA: TGCAGTGGCCTCCGGGGGTATTCCTACGAGCAGTTCTTC.

This clonotype has more than one count but fewer than ten. V and J are TRBV6-2 or TRBV6-3 and TRBJ1-2; no clear D. The ends were cut back, 4 bases at V and 0 bases at J, with 18 bases in the middle. The length of the CDR3 is 17 residues. CDR1 and CDR2 from the germline V gene are MNHEY and SVGEGT. The CDR3 spells CASSSLDKLQTNYGYTF. CDR3 sequence (DNA): TGTGCCAGCAGTTCCCTTGACAAGCTCCAAACTAACTATGGCTACACCTTC.

V is TRBV20-1 and J is TRBJ1-5, with D uncertain. The germline CDR1 and CDR2 sequences are DFQATT and SNEGSKA (reference sequence). V was cut by 1 base and J by 0 bases, with 10 bases left in between. This CDR3 is 15 amino acids long. The CDR3 nucleotides are TGCAGTGCTAGAGTTGGGCCCAATAGCAATCAGCCCCAGCATTTT. Residues: CSARVGPNSNQPQHF.

The V call is TRBV4-2, the J call TRBJ1-4, with TRBD1 as a possible D gene (6 bases). Trimming took 0 bases from V and 4 from J, leaving 21 bases between them. Germline-derived CDR1 and CDR2 are LGHNA and YNFKEQ. This CDR3 contains 19 residues. Written as DNA, the CDR3 is TGTGCCAGCAGCCAAGAGATAACAGGGTTTTTGGTTGGTAATGAAAAACTGTTTTTT. Amino acids: CASSQEITGFLVGNEKLFF.

The rearrangement links TRBV5-1 to TRBJ2-1; TRBD2 matches 8 bases. The V segment lost 4 bases and the J segment 4 bases; nucleotides outside the gene matches: 7. The germline CDR1 and CDR2 sequences are SGHRS and YFSETQ. The CDR3 contains 15 residues. In DNA, the CDR3 is TGCGCCAGCAGCCCCCAGCGGGGGCGGTACAATGAGCAGTTCTTC. Translating it yields CASSPQRGRYNEQFF.

This chain joins TRBV18 and TRBJ2-4; D assignment may be TRBD1 or TRBD2 (5 bases each). The V gene's germline CDR1 is KGHSH and CDR2 LQKENI. The CDR3 has 16 amino acids. Between the trimmed V and J ends, which lost 3 bases and 0 bases, there was a span of 12 bases. CDR3 coding DNA: TGTGCCAGCTCACCCCGAGGGGCCCTAGCCAAAAACATTCAGTACTTC. Translated: CASSPRGALAKNIQYF. Full variable domain (outside the CDR3, taken from reference TRBV18 and TRBJ2-4): NAGVMQNPRHLVRRRGQEARLRCSPMKGHSHVYWYRQLPEEGLKFMVYLQKENIIDESGMPKERFSAEFPKEGPSILRIQQVVRGDSAAYFCASSPRGALAKNIQYFGAGTRLSVL.

The CDR3 reads CAISENGDYGYTF. The DNA for the CDR3 is TGTGCCATCAGTGAGAACGGCGACTATGGCTACACCTTC. V and J are TRBV10-3 and TRBJ1-2; D is unresolved. In germline, CDR1 is ENHRY, CDR2 SYGVKD. The CDR3 is 13 residues long. Trimming removed 2 bases from V and 3 bases from J, with 7 bases in between.

This clonotype was seen more than once but under ten times. The chain links TRBV10-3 to TRBJ1-2; D is unresolved. Trimming pared 2 bases from V and 3 bases from J, leaving 16 bases between. CDR3 length: 16 residues. CDR1 ENHRY and CDR2 SYGVKD come from the germline V gene. The CDR3 region has the DNA TGTGCCATCAGTGAGCCCACCCGATTGAGCCACTATGGCTACACCTTC. Translated: CAISEPTRLSHYGYTF.

The rearrangement links TRBV20-1 to TRBJ2-1, with D maybe TRBD2 (7 bases). The CDR3 extends over 17 amino acids. Germline V gives CDR1 DFQATT, CDR2 SNEGSKA (reference sequence). V lost 1 base and J 7 bases, leaving 23 bases between the germline ends. The CDR3 loop is CSARAVGGPGGRNEQFF. The CDR3 nucleotides read TGCAGTGCTAGAGCCGTCGGGGGTCCGGGGGGCCGGAATGAGCAGTTCTTC.

This clonotype has at least ten counts. The rearrangement links TRBV12-3 or TRBV12-4 to TRBJ2-3; 8 bases are a match to TRBD1. V was clipped by 2 bases and J by 2 bases; unmatched bases: 9. This CDR3 comprises 17 residues. CDR3 region: CASSLYPRQGYTDTQYF. In DNA, the CDR3 is TGTGCCAGCAGTTTATACCCGAGACAGGGGTACACAGATACGCAGTATTTT.

This chain connects TRBV4-1 to TRBJ2-2; no clear D gene. The CDR3 is made up of 14 amino acids. V was trimmed by 3 bases and J by 5 bases, leaving 10 bases between them. Germline CDR1 reads MGHRA; CDR2 reads YSYEKL. Written as DNA, the CDR3 is TGCGCCAGCAGCCACCAGCAGAGGACCGGGGAGCTGTTTTTT. Encoded protein: CASSHQQRTGELFF.

This clonotype was detected a few times. This rearrangement joins TRBV6-2 or TRBV6-3 to TRBJ2-3; 7 nucleotides align to TRBD2. V was pared by 6 bases and J by 2 bases, with 8 bases of the junction left unmatched. This CDR3 comprises 15 residues. Germline V CDR1 and CDR2: MNHEY, SVGEGT. For the CDR3, the DNA is TGTGCCAGCAGCCCCCTCACTAGCGTCACAGATACGCAGTATTTT. It is translated as CASSPLTSVTDTQYF.

V is TRBV5-1 and J is TRBJ2-2; possibly TRBD1 for D (6 bases). CDR1 is SGHRS, CDR2 YFSETQ, per germline. This CDR3 region has 15 residues. V lost 0 bases and J lost 3, with 9 bases in between. The CDR3 sequence is CASSLVQGHTGELFF. As DNA, the CDR3 is TGCGCCAGCAGCTTGGTACAGGGCCACACCGGGGAGCTGTTTTTT.

This chain connects TRBV28 to TRBJ2-4, with 8 bases identical to TRBD1. The CDR3 sequence is 16 residues long. The germline V gene has CDR1 MDHEN and CDR2 SYDVKM. J gave up 7 bases and V 2 bases, and 10 bases lay outside the gene matches. The CDR3 spells CASSLPTGGSWNIQYF. CDR3 nucleotide sequence: TGTGCCAGCAGTTTACCCACAGGGGGTAGCTGGAACATTCAGTACTTC.

The V call is TRBV7-2, the J call TRBJ2-7; D tentatively fits TRBD1 or TRBD2 (6 bases each). Germline V lookup: CDR1 SGHTA, CDR2 FQGNSA. The CDR3 is 14 amino acids. With 4 bases removed from V and 2 bases from J, the gap between germline ends came to 12 bases. CDR3 nucleotide sequence: TGTGCCAGCAGCTCCAGGAGGGGGGCCTACGAGCAGTACTTC. Translating it yields CASSSRRGAYEQYF. Full variable domain (outside the CDR3, taken from reference TRBV7-2 and TRBJ2-7): GAGVSQSPSNKVTEKGKDVELRCDPISGHTALYWYRQSLGQGLEFLIYFQGNSAPDKSGLPSDRFSAERTGGSVSTLTIQRTQQEDSAVYLCASSSRRGAYEQYFGPGTRLTVT.